This T cell receptor beta chain was identified in a study of OX40 agonist ivuxolimab in advanced cancers. As for the study in general: In this cohort, patients received ivuxolimab, an agonistic anti-OX40 (CD134) antibody. Antecedent anti-PD-1, anti-PD-L1 or anti-CTLA-4 therapy was permissible, with roughly 36% having received some. Patients assigned to dose escalation were diagnosed with hepatocellular carcinoma, melanoma, renal cell or head and neck cancer.

Libraries were prepared by immunoSEQ multiplex PCR; TCRdb keeps only in-frame clonotypes and omits some of them. The sample carries tens of thousands of clones, over 80% recorded once. Turning to this clone: The antigen is undetermined.

V was shortened by 6 bases and J by 4 bases, with 20 bases between the two germline ends. Germline CDR1 and CDR2: SGHNT and YYREEE (reference sequence). The CDR3 runs to 16 residues. Study-wide results and caveats: Both CD4+ and CD8+ T cell populations in blood had undergone clonal expansion by week 6 at 0.1 to 3.0 mg/kg.

This TCR derives from an adult with an advanced solid tumor such as melanoma, head and neck, liver or kidney cancer. The sample in question was CD4+ or CD8+ T cells sorted from blood, obtained in a trial of the OX40 agonist ivuxolimab. The chain couples TRBV5-4 to TRBJ2-1; either TRBD1 or TRBD2 may supply D (5 bases each). This chain's CDR3 is CASTLGTVGFYNEQFF. Written as DNA, the CDR3 is TGTGCCAGCACCCTAGGGACGGTAGGGTTTTACAATGAGCAGTTCTTC.